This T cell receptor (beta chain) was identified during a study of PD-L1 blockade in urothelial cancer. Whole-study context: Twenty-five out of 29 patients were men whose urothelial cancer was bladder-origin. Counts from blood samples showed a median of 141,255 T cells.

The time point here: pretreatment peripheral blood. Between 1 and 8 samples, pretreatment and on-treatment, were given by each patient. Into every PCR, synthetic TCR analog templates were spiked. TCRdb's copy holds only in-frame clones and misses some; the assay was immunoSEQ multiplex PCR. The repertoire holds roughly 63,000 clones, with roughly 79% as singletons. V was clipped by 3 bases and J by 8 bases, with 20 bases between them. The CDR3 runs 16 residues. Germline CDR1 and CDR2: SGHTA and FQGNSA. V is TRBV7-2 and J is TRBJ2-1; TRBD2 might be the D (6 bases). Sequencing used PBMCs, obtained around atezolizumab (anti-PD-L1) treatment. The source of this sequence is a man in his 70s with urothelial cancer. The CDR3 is CASSFTPGLMADEQFF. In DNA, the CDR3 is TGTGCCAGCAGCTTTACACCGGGACTCATGGCAGATGAGCAGTTCTTC. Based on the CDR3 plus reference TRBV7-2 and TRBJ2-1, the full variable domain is GAGVSQSPSNKVTEKGKDVELRCDPISGHTALYWYRQSLGQGLEFLIYFQGNSAPDKSGLPSDRFSAERTGGSVSTLTIQRTQQEDSAVYLCASSFTPGLMADEQFFGPGTRLTVL.